This T cell receptor (beta chain) came from a study of T-cell reconstitution after alpha-beta-depleted transplantation in children. Preparation of the TCRbeta library involved a method that used unique molecular identifiers. TCRdb analysed the PCR reads with MiXCR anew, one entry per CDR3 protein. Found here are over 200,000 distinct CDR3 sequences, approximately 11% of them singletons; the top ten hold approximately 28%. This clonotype was counted ten times or more. This CDR3 is 13 amino acids long. Looked up from germline, CDR1 is SGHAT and CDR2 is FQNNGV. V shed 1 base and J 14 bases; nucleotides not matched to a gene: 8.

Specimen: PBMCs, collected before TCRalphabeta/CD19-depleted stem cell transplant. This clonotype was obtained from a child under two years old with acute myeloid leukemia, due to receive a stem cell transplant. The chain joins TRBV11-2 to TRBJ2-5, with 9 positions matching TRBD2. This CDR3 reads CASSLVLRGGLYF. The CDR3, as DNA: TGTGCCAGCAGCTTAGTTTTGCGGGGGGGCCTATACTTC.